This T cell receptor (beta chain) came from a study of CD8 T cells in ankylosing spondylitis. In this sample, this clonotype turned up a few times. The target antigen is unknown. As the method for making TCR beta libraries, quantitative 5'-RACE with molecular barcodes was used. TCRdb passed the 5' RACE reads through MiXCR, listing each CDR3 protein once. The sample lists 250,000 to 350,000 distinct CDR3 sequences, roughly 20% seen once, with 3.5% in the top ten. Study-wide findings and caveats: Blood from ankylosing spondylitis patients appeared to carry a characteristic roughly eight-variant TCR beta motif. A CD8+ phenotype characterized the disease-linked clones, which were relatively rare in peripheral blood.

CDR1 and CDR2 from the germline V gene are DFQATT and SNEGSKA (reference sequence). V was clipped by 2 bases and J by 1 base, with 8 bases between them. CDR3 length equals 13 residues. The TCR sequence derives from a female donor with ankylosing spondylitis or in good health (not recorded which). Sample: blood, either unsorted or a sorted T cell fraction (not recorded which). The chain combines TRBV20-1 with TRBJ1-1; D not certain. CDR3 nucleotide sequence: TGCAGTGCTAGACCTAACAAGAACACTGAAGCTTTCTTT. Protein product: CSARPNKNTEAFF.